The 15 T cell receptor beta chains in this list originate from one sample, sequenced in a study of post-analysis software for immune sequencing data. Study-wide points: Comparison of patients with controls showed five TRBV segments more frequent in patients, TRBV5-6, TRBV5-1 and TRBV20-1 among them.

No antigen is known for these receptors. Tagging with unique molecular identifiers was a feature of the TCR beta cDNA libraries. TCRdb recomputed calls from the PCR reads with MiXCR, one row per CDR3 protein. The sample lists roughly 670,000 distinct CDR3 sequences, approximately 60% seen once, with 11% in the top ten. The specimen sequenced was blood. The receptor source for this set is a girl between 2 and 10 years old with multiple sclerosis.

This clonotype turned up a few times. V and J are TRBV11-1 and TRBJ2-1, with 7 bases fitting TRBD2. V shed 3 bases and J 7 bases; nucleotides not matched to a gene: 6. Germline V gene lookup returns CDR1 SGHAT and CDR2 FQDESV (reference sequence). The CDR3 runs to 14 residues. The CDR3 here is CASSFSQGGNEQFF. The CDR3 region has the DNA TGTGCCAGCAGCTTCTCGCAGGGAGGGAATGAGCAGTTCTTC.

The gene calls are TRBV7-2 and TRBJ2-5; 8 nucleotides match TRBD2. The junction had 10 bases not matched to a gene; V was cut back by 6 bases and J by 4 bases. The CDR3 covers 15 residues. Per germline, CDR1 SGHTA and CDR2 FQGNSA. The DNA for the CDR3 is TGTGCCAGCAGTCGTACGGGGGGGCGGGGAGAGACCCAGTACTTC. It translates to CASSRTGGRGETQYF.

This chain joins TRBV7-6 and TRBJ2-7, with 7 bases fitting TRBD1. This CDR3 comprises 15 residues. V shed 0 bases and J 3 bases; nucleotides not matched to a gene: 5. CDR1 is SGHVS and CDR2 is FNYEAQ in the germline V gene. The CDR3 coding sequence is TGTGCCAGCAGCTTAGCCGGGACAGAGGGCTACGAGCAGTACTTC. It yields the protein CASSLAGTEGYEQYF.

The CDR3 nucleotides read TGTGCCACCAGCAGAGATAGGACAGGGGGCTACAATGAGCAGTTCTTC. Translated: CATSRDRTGGYNEQFF. The chain employs TRBV15 and TRBJ2-1; 10 bases match TRBD1. The germline V gene has CDR1 LNHNV and CDR2 YYDKDF (reference sequence). The CDR3 totals 16 residues. Losses at the gene ends were 0 bases for V and 3 bases for J; bases not matched to a gene: 2.

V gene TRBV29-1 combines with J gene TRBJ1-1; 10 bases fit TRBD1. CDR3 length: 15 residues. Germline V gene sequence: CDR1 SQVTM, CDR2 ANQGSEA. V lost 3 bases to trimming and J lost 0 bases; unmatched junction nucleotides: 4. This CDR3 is CSVDWGQGMNTEAFF. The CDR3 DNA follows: TGCAGCGTTGATTGGGGACAGGGGATGAACACTGAAGCTTTCTTT.

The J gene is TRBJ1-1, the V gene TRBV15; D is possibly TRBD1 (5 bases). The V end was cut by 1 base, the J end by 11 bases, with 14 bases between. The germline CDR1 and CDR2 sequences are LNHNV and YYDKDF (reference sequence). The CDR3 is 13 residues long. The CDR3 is CATSRAGSDQAFF. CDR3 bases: TGTGCCACCAGCAGAGCAGGGTCTGATCAGGCTTTCTTT.

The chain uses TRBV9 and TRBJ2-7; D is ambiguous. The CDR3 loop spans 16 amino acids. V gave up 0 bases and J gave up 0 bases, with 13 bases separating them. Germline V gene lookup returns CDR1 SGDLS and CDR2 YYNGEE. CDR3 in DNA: TGTGCCAGCAGCGTAGCCCCTCAGGTAGACTCCTACGAGCAGTACTTC. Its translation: CASSVAPQVDSYEQYF.

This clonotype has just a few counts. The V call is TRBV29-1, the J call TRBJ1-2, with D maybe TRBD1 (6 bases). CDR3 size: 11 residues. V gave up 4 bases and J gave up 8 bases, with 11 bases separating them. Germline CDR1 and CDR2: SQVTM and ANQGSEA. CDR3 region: CSVVSGVGYTF. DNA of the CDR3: TGCAGCGTTGTGTCAGGGGTCGGCTACACCTTC. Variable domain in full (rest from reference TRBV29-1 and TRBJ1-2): SAVISQKPSRDICQRGTSLTIQCQVDSQVTMMFWYRQQPGQSLTLIATANQGSEATYESGFVIDKFPISRPNLTFSTLTVSNMSPEDSSIYLCSVVSGVGYTFGSGTRLTVV.

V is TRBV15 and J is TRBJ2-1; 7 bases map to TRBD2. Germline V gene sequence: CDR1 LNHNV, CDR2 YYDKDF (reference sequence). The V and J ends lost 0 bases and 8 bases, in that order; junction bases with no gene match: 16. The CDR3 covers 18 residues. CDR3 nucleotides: TGTGCCACCAGCAGAGATCGCGTAGGTCTAGCGGTTAGTGATGAGCAGTTCTTC. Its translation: CATSRDRVGLAVSDEQFF.

The DNA for the CDR3 is TGCGCCAGCAGCTTGGTACTAGATGCTTCCGATACGCAGTATTTT. This translates into CASSLVLDASDTQYF. This chain uses TRBV5-1 with TRBJ2-3, with D tentatively TRBD2 (5 bases). Trimming took 0 bases from V and 6 from J, leaving 14 bases between them. Germline assignment: CDR1 SGHRS and CDR2 YFSETQ. CDR3 length: 15 amino acids.

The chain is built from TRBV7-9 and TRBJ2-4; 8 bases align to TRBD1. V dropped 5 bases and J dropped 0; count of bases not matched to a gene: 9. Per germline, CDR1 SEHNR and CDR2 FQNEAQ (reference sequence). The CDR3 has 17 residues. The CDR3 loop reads CASSPAGTGLAKNIQYF. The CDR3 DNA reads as TGTGCCAGCAGCCCTGCCGGGACAGGACTAGCCAAAAACATTCAGTACTTC.

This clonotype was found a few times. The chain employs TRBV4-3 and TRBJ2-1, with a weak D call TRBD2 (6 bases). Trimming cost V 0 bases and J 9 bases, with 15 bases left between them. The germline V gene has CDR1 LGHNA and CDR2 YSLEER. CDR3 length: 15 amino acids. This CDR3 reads CASSQDWASVGEQFF. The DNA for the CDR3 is TGCGCCAGCAGCCAAGATTGGGCTAGCGTCGGTGAGCAGTTCTTC.

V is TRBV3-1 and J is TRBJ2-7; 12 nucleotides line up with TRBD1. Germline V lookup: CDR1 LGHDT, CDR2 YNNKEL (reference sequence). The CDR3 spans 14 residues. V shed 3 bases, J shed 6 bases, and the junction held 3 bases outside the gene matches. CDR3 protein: CASSQGTGGLEQYF. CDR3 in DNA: TGTGCCAGCAGCCAGGGGACAGGGGGCCTCGAGCAGTACTTC.

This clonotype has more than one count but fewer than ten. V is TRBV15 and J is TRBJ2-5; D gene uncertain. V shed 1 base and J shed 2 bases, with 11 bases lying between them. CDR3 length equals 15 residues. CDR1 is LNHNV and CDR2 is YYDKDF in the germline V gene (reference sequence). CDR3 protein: CATSRARAAQETQYF. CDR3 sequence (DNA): TGTGCCACCAGCAGAGCCCGGGCGGCGCAAGAGACCCAGTACTTC. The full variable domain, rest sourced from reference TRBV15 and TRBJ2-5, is DAMVIQNPRYQVTQFGKPVTLSCSQTLNHNVMYWYQQKSSQAPKLLFHYYDKDFNNEADTPDNFQSRRPNTSFCFLDIRSPGLGDTAMYLCATSRARAAQETQYFGPGTRLLVL.

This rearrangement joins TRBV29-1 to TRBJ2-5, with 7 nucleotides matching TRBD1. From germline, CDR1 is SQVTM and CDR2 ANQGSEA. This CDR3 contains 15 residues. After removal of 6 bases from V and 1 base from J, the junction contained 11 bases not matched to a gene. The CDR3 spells CSVGSRDSIQETQYF. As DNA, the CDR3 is TGCAGCGTCGGTTCCCGGGACAGCATCCAAGAGACCCAGTACTTC.